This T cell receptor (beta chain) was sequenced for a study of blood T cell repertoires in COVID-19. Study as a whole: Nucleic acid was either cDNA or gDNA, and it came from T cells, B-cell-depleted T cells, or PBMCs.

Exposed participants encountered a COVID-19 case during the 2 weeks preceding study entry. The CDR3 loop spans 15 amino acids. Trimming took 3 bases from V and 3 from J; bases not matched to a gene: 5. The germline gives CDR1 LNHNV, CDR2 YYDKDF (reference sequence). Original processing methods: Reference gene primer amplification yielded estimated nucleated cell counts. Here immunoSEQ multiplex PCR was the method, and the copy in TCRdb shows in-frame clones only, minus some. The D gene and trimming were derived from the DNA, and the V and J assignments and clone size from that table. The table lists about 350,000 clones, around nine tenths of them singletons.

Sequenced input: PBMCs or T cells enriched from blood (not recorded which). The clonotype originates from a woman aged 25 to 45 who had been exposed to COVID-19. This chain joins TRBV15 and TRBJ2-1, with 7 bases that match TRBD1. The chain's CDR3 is CATSSDGQVYNEQFF. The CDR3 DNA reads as TGTGCCACCAGCAGTGACGGACAGGTCTACAATGAGCAGTTCTTC.